The text below deals with one TCR beta chain. As yet, its antigen is unknown. The diagnosis combined clinical symptoms, thyroxine, TRAb, thyroid ultrasound and orbital computed tomography scans. Amplification from RNA transcripts yielded the TCR beta CDR3 regions. The workflow started with a first-round RT-PCR run with HTBI primers and then moved on to a second-round multiplex PCR. TCRdb ran MiXCR on the multiplex PCR reads and lists one entry per CDR3 protein. Here the sample spans roughly 160,000 distinct CDR3 sequences, under 45% being singletons. The source of the sample is a study of Graves' ophthalmopathy and Graves' hyperthyroidism. Study conclusions and caveats: This model predicted ophthalmopathy progression (sensitivity 65% to 71%, specificity about 72%).

The sequence was collected from a man aged 25 to 40 with Graves' ophthalmopathy. Specimen: peripheral blood.

In DNA, the CDR3 is TGTGCCAGCAGCTTAGAGGCCACGGGCACTGAAGCTTTCTTT. Protein: CASSLEATGTEAFF. The rearrangement uses TRBV7-2 and TRBJ1-1; D is ambiguous. Trimming pared 1 base from V and 4 bases from J, leaving 10 bases between. The CDR3 is 14 amino acids. Germline V gene sequence: CDR1 SGHTA, CDR2 FQGNSA.